The 23 T cell receptor beta chains below come from one sample, sequenced in a study of blood T cells in healthy people across ages. PCR was performed a second time for about 6 to 12 cycles using a sample-barcoded 5' primer and a J-beta primer mix. In TCRdb, the 5' RACE reads were re-called with MiXCR into one record per CDR3 protein. The sample lists nearly 800,000 distinct CDR3 sequences; 20% to 25% were seen once. This sample also belongs to another study, concerning T cells of mothers and their children.

Sequenced: blood. The receptors here all came from a boy aged 5-17 years in good health.

This chain joins TRBV24-1 and TRBJ1-4; TRBD1 matches 7 bases. The CDR3 runs to 15 residues. Germline lookup yields CDR1 KGHDR and CDR2 SFDVKD. Unmatched junction bases numbered 5, after V lost 4 bases and J lost 4 bases. The CDR3 loop reads CATSDTGDGNEKLFF. CDR3 coding DNA: TGTGCCACCAGTGACACAGGGGACGGTAATGAAAAACTGTTTTTT.

CDR3 coding DNA: TGCGCCAGCAGCTTGGGGGGAACAGGGTCCTCTAACTATGGCTACACCTTC. It translates to CASSLGGTGSSNYGYTF. The rearrangement links TRBV5-1 to TRBJ1-2; weak D call: TRBD1 (6 bases). The CDR3 runs 17 residues. The V gene's germline CDR1 is SGHRS and CDR2 YFSETQ. The V end was cut by 0 bases, the J end by 0 bases, with 15 bases between.

This clonotype appeared many times. This chain links TRBV7-3 with TRBJ2-7; TRBD1 might be the D (5 bases). The germline V gene encodes CDR1 SGHTA and CDR2 FQGTGA. This CDR3 comprises 13 residues. Trimming cost V 0 bases and J 5 bases, with 8 bases left between them. The chain's CDR3 is CASSLTTEHEQYF. The CDR3 DNA reads as TGTGCCAGCAGCTTAACGACAGAGCACGAGCAGTACTTC.

This chain joins TRBV2 and TRBJ2-2; D perhaps matches TRBD2 (5 bases). Between the trimmed V and J ends, which lost 4 bases and 1 base, there was a span of 10 bases. There are 15 residues in the CDR3. In germline, CDR1 is SNHLY, CDR2 FYNNEI. CDR3 amino acids: CASSGVARNTGELFF. CDR3 coding DNA: TGTGCCAGCAGTGGGGTAGCGAGGAACACCGGGGAGCTGTTTTTT. The full variable domain, rest sourced from reference TRBV2 and TRBJ2-2, is EPEVTQTPSHQVTQMGQEVILRCVPISNHLYFYWYRQILGQKVEFLVSFYNNEISEKSEIFDDQFSVERPDGSNFTLKIRSTKLEDSAMYFCASSGVARNTGELFFGEGSRLTVL.

The V gene is TRBV20-1, the J gene TRBJ2-7; maybe TRBD2 (5 bases). Trimming removed 3 bases at V and 7 bases at J, with 19 bases between. The germline V gene encodes CDR1 DFQATT and CDR2 SNEGSKA (reference sequence). The CDR3 has 14 amino acids. Here the CDR3 reads CSASFRTAVEEQYF. The CDR3 DNA is TGCAGTGCTAGTTTCCGGACTGCGGTAGAGGAGCAGTACTTC.

This clonotype was seen a handful of times. J is TRBJ1-5 and V is TRBV7-3; D unclear. V lost 2 bases and J 4 bases, leaving 6 bases between the germline ends. There are 13 residues in the CDR3. Germline CDR1 SGHTA, CDR2 FQGTGA. The CDR3, as DNA: TGTGCCAGCAGCTTAGGCGAAAATCAGCCCCAGCATTTT. Translating gives CASSLGENQPQHF.

This clonotype was picked up a small number of times. The gene calls are TRBV7-8 and TRBJ2-2, with a possible D match to TRBD1 (6 bases). The CDR3 totals 15 residues. In germline, CDR1 is SGHVS, CDR2 FQNEAQ. Trimming stripped 3 bases from V and 7 bases from J, with 15 bases between. The CDR3 sequence is CASSFLQGRVGELFF. The CDR3 DNA sequence: TGTGCCAGCAGCTTCCTACAGGGTCGGGTCGGGGAGCTGTTTTTT.

This clonotype was detected only a few times. This CDR3 is CASNPLGTGDTDTQYF. Here the CDR3 DNA reads TGTGCCAGCAATCCCCTGGGGACGGGAGACACAGATACGCAGTATTTT. This rearrangement joins TRBV7-2 to TRBJ2-3; D is possibly TRBD2 (6 bases). Germline V gives CDR1 SGHTA, CDR2 FQGNSA. V was pared by 7 bases and J by 2 bases, with 19 bases between. This CDR3 contains 16 residues. The whole variable domain, filled in from reference TRBV7-2 and TRBJ2-3, reads GAGVSQSPSNKVTEKGKDVELRCDPISGHTALYWYRQSLGQGLEFLIYFQGNSAPDKSGLPSDRFSAERTGGSVSTLTIQRTQQEDSAVYLCASNPLGTGDTDTQYFGPGTRLTVL.

This chain joins TRBV20-1 and TRBJ2-3; TRBD1 agrees at 7 bases. The CDR3 totals 16 residues. From germline, CDR1 is DFQATT and CDR2 SNEGSKA (reference sequence). The junction had 8 bases not matched to a gene; V was cut back by 2 bases and J by 0 bases. The CDR3: CSARKGPGGSTDTQYF. CDR3 bases: TGCAGTGCTAGAAAGGGGCCAGGGGGAAGCACAGATACGCAGTATTTT.

The chain uses TRBV28 and TRBJ2-7; a weak D match, TRBD2 (6 bases). Per the germline V gene, CDR1 is MDHEN and CDR2 is SYDVKM. CDR3 length equals 15 residues. Trimming took off 4 bases at V and 6 bases at J, with 19 bases between the two ends. The CDR3: CASSSAGTAYGEQYF. CDR3 nucleotides: TGTGCCAGCAGTTCCGCCGGGACTGCGTATGGCGAGCAGTACTTC.

The chain employs TRBV6-4 and TRBJ2-1; 9 bases align to TRBD2. There are 15 residues in the CDR3. The trim removed 5 bases at V and 4 bases at J, leaving 6 bases unmatched. Germline values: CDR1 MRHNA, CDR2 SNTAGT. This CDR3 reads CASSRGLAPYNEQFF. The CDR3 nucleotides read TGTGCCAGCAGTCGAGGACTAGCGCCTTACAATGAGCAGTTCTTC.

This clonotype was recorded a few times. The chain uses TRBV7-2 and TRBJ1-4, with D unresolved. The CDR3 loop spans 13 amino acids. The germline V gene encodes CDR1 SGHTA and CDR2 FQGNSA. The V and J ends lost 4 bases and 7 bases respectively, with 10 bases between them. The CDR3 DNA reads TGTGCCAGCAGCTCTTACACGCTTGAAAAACTGTTTTTT. Residues: CASSSYTLEKLFF.

The chain links TRBV6-2 or TRBV6-3 to TRBJ2-7; the D call may be TRBD1 or TRBD2 (5 bases each). From germline, CDR1 is MNHEY and CDR2 SVGEGT. V lost 7 bases, J lost 3 bases, and 19 bases lay in between. CDR3 length equals 15 residues. CDR3 sequence: CASTTAGFGGYEQYF. CDR3 nucleotide sequence: TGTGCCAGCACAACGGCAGGGTTTGGGGGCTACGAGCAGTACTTC.

This clonotype was found once. J is TRBJ1-1 and V is TRBV12-3 or TRBV12-4, with a weak D call TRBD1 (6 bases). The CDR3 length is 14 residues. The V end lost 8 bases, the J end lost 1 base, and 14 bases lay between the germline ends. The CDR3 spells CASAPGQPNTEAFF. The CDR3 nucleotides are TGTGCCAGCGCTCCGGGACAACCGAACACTGAAGCTTTCTTT.

V gene TRBV20-1 combines with J gene TRBJ2-5; TRBD2 matches 12 bases. The J call may not be correct, given that the DNA end is closer to TRBJ2-7. CDR1 is DFQATT and CDR2 is SNEGSKA in the germline V gene (reference sequence). This CDR3 is built from 14 residues. The CDR3 nucleotides read TGCAGTGCTTCTCTAGCGGGAGGGCCCTTCGAGCAGTACTTC. Encoded protein: CSASLAGGPFEQYF.

This clonotype occurred a few times. The chain employs TRBV5-1 and TRBJ2-5; D unresolved. CDR1 and CDR2 (germline): SGHRS, YFSETQ. The CDR3 extends over 14 amino acids. V lost 3 bases and J lost 1, with 10 bases in between. CDR3 bases: TGCGCCAGCAGCTCCGGTAACGCCCAAGAGACCCAGTACTTC. This gives the protein CASSSGNAQETQYF. The whole variable domain, remainder taken from reference TRBV5-1 and TRBJ2-5, is KAGVTQTPRYLIKTRGQQVTLSCSPISGHRSVSWYQQTPGQGLQFLFEYFSETQRNKGNFPGRFSGRQFSNSRSEMNVSTLELGDSALYLCASSSGNAQETQYFGPGTRLLVL.

CDR3 DNA: TGTGCCAGCAGCAATTACCCGGACAGGCTTAATGAAAAACTGTTTTTT. It yields the protein CASSNYPDRLNEKLFF. This chain uses TRBV7-2 with TRBJ1-4; TRBD1 matches at 7 bases. The germline V gene has CDR1 SGHTA and CDR2 FQGNSA. Trimming removed 5 bases from V and 4 bases from J; junction bases left unmatched: 10. CDR3 length equals 16 residues. The variable domain in full, with the rest retrieved from reference TRBV7-2 and TRBJ1-4, is GAGVSQSPSNKVTEKGKDVELRCDPISGHTALYWYRQSLGQGLEFLIYFQGNSAPDKSGLPSDRFSAERTGGSVSTLTIQRTQQEDSAVYLCASSNYPDRLNEKLFFGSGTQLSVL.

At least ten counts were recorded for this clonotype. The rearrangement links TRBV5-1 to TRBJ1-5; a possible D gene is TRBD1 (5 bases). In germline, CDR1 is SGHRS, CDR2 YFSETQ. With 5 bases removed from V and 1 base from J, the gap between germline ends came to 13 bases. The CDR3 extends over 15 amino acids. As DNA, the CDR3 is TGCGCCAGCAGAACCGGGACGGGGAGCAATCAGCCCCAGCATTTT. This gives the protein CASRTGTGSNQPQHF.

The chain joins TRBV7-2 to TRBJ2-5; TRBD2 aligns across 8 bases. The J call could be wrong; TRBJ2-1 is a better fit for the DNA end. The CDR3 extends over 15 amino acids. Germline V gene lookup returns CDR1 SGHTA and CDR2 FQGNSA. The CDR3 nucleotides read TGTGCCAGCAGCACAAGCGGGAGTGGGCTCAATGAGCAGTTCTTC. Its translation is CASSTSGSGLNEQFF.

V gene TRBV7-9 combines with J gene TRBJ2-5, with 8 positions matching TRBD2. The CDR3 has 14 amino acids. V dropped 5 bases and J dropped 1; count of bases not matched to a gene: 3. The germline gives CDR1 SEHNR, CDR2 FQNEAQ (reference sequence). The chain's CDR3 is CASSERGFQETQYF. The CDR3 DNA sequence: TGTGCCAGCAGCGAGCGGGGGTTCCAAGAGACCCAGTACTTC.

V usage is TRBV30 and J usage is TRBJ2-6, with D unresolved. Germline V gives CDR1 GTSNPN, CDR2 SVGIG (reference sequence). V lost 7 bases and J 0 bases, leaving 10 bases between the germline ends. The CDR3 covers 14 residues. The CDR3 sequence is CAFSTGSGANVLTF. The CDR3 DNA is TGTGCCTTCAGCACCGGCTCTGGGGCCAACGTCCTGACTTTC.

The chain joins TRBV7-6 to TRBJ2-1; 12 nucleotides line up with TRBD2. The junction had 11 bases not matched to a gene; V was cut back by 6 bases and J by 5 bases. Looked up from germline, CDR1 is SGHVS and CDR2 is FNYEAQ. The CDR3 loop spans 17 amino acids. In DNA, the CDR3 is TGTGCCAGCAGTCGACTAGCGGGGGACAGAAGGAACAATGAGCAGTTCTTC. It encodes CASSRLAGDRRNNEQFF.

This clonotype was seen a handful of times. V is TRBV27 and J is TRBJ1-6; maybe TRBD1 (6 bases). The germline V and J ends were trimmed by 2 bases and 7 bases, with 9 bases remaining between them. The CDR3 spans 14 residues. In germline, CDR1 is MNHEY, CDR2 SMNVEV (reference sequence). DNA of the CDR3: TGTGCCAGCAGTTTACGACAGGAAAATTCACCCCTCCACTTT. Residues: CASSLRQENSPLHF.